The clone carrying this T cell receptor beta chain was observed a handful of times. Its specificity is unknown. This sample stems from a study of cytomegalovirus exposure and HLA in healthy donors. Study-wide results and caveats: Per a later analysis, HLA-associated TCR beta chains showed more clonal expansion than other, equally common TCR beta chains.

Vbeta (60) and Jbeta (13) primers were used in the PCR. The method was immunoSEQ multiplex PCR; TCRdb's version includes in-frame clones alone and lacks a portion of them. The sample has more than 95,000 clones, about 78% seen once. Trimming took 6 bases from V and 9 from J, leaving 15 bases between them. Germline-derived CDR1 and CDR2 are SGHAT and FQNNGV. The CDR3 contains 12 residues. The source material was PBMCs. This rearrangement joins TRBV11-2 to TRBJ2-7, with D possibly being TRBD2 (5 bases). This sequence was found in a female donor in good health and CMV-seronegative. The CDR3 nucleotides read TGTGCCAGCAGGTCTACCAGCGAGGGGCAGTACTTC. It specifies CASRSTSEGQYF. The full variable domain, its missing parts supplied by reference TRBV11-2 and TRBJ2-7, is EAGVAQSPRYKIIEKRQSVAFWCNPISGHATLYWYQQILGQGPKLLIQFQNNGVVDDSQLPKDRFSAERLKGVDSTLKIQPAKLEDSAVYLCASRSTSEGQYFGPGTRLTVT.